The clone carrying this T cell receptor beta chain appeared a single time. The antigen remains undetermined. The data are from a study of OX40 agonist ivuxolimab in advanced cancers. Study-wide findings and caveats: The mean number of expanded clones was higher in CD8+ T cells than in CD4+.

The CDR3 is made up of 13 amino acids. The germline gives CDR1 MDHEN, CDR2 SYDVKM. V was pared by 4 bases and J by 11 bases, with 14 bases between. The method was immunoSEQ multiplex PCR; TCRdb's version includes in-frame clones alone and lacks a portion of them. Of about 64,000 clones listed, roughly 85% are singletons. The TCR originated in an adult with an advanced solid tumor such as melanoma, head and neck, liver or kidney cancer. The sample here was CD4+ or CD8+ T cells sorted from blood, taken in a trial of the OX40 agonist ivuxolimab. The chain uses TRBV28 and TRBJ1-4, with a tentative D call TRBD1 (5 bases). The CDR3 spells CASSSGTRQKLFF. The CDR3 coding sequence is TGTGCCAGCAGTTCGGGGACTCGGCAGAAACTGTTTTTT.